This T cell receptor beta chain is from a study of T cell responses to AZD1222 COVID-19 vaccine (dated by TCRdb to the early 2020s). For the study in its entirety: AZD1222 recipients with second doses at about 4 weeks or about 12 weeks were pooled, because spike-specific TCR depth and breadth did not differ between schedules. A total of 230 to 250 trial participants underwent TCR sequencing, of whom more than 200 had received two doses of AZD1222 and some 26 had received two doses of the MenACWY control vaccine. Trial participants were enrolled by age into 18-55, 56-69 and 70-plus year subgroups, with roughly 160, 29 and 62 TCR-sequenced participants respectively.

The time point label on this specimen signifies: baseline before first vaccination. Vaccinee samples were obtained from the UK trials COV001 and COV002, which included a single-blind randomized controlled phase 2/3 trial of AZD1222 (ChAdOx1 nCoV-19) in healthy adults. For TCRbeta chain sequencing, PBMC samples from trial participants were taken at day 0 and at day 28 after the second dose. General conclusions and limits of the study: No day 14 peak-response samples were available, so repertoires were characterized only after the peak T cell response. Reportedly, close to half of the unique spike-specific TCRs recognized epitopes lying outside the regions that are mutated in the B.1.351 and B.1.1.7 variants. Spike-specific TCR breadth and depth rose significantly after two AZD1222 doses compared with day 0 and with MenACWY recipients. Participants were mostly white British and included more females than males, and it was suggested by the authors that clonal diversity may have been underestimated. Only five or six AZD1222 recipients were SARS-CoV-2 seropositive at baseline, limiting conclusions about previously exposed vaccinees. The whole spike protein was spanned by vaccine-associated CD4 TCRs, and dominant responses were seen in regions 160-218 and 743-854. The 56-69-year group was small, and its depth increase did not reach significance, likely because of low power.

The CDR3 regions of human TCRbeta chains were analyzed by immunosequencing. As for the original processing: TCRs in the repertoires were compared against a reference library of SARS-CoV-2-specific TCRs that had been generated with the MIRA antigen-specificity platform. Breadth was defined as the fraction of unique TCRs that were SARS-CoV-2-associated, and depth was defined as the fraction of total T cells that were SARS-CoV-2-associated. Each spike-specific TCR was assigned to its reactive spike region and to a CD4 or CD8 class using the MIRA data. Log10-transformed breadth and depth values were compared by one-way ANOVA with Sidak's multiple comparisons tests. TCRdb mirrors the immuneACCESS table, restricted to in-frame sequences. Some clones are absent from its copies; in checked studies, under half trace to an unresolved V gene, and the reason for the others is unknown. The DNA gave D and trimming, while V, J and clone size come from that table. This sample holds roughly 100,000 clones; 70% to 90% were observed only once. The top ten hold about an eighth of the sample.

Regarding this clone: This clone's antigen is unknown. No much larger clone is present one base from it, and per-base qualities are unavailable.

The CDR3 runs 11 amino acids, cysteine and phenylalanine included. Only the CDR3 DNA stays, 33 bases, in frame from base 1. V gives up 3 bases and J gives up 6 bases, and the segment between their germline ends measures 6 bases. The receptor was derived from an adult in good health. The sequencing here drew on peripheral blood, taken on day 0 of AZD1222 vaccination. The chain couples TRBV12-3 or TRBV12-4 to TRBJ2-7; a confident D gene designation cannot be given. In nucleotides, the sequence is TGTGCCAGCAGTTTCAATTCCGAGCAGTACTTC. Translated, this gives CASSFNSEQYF.